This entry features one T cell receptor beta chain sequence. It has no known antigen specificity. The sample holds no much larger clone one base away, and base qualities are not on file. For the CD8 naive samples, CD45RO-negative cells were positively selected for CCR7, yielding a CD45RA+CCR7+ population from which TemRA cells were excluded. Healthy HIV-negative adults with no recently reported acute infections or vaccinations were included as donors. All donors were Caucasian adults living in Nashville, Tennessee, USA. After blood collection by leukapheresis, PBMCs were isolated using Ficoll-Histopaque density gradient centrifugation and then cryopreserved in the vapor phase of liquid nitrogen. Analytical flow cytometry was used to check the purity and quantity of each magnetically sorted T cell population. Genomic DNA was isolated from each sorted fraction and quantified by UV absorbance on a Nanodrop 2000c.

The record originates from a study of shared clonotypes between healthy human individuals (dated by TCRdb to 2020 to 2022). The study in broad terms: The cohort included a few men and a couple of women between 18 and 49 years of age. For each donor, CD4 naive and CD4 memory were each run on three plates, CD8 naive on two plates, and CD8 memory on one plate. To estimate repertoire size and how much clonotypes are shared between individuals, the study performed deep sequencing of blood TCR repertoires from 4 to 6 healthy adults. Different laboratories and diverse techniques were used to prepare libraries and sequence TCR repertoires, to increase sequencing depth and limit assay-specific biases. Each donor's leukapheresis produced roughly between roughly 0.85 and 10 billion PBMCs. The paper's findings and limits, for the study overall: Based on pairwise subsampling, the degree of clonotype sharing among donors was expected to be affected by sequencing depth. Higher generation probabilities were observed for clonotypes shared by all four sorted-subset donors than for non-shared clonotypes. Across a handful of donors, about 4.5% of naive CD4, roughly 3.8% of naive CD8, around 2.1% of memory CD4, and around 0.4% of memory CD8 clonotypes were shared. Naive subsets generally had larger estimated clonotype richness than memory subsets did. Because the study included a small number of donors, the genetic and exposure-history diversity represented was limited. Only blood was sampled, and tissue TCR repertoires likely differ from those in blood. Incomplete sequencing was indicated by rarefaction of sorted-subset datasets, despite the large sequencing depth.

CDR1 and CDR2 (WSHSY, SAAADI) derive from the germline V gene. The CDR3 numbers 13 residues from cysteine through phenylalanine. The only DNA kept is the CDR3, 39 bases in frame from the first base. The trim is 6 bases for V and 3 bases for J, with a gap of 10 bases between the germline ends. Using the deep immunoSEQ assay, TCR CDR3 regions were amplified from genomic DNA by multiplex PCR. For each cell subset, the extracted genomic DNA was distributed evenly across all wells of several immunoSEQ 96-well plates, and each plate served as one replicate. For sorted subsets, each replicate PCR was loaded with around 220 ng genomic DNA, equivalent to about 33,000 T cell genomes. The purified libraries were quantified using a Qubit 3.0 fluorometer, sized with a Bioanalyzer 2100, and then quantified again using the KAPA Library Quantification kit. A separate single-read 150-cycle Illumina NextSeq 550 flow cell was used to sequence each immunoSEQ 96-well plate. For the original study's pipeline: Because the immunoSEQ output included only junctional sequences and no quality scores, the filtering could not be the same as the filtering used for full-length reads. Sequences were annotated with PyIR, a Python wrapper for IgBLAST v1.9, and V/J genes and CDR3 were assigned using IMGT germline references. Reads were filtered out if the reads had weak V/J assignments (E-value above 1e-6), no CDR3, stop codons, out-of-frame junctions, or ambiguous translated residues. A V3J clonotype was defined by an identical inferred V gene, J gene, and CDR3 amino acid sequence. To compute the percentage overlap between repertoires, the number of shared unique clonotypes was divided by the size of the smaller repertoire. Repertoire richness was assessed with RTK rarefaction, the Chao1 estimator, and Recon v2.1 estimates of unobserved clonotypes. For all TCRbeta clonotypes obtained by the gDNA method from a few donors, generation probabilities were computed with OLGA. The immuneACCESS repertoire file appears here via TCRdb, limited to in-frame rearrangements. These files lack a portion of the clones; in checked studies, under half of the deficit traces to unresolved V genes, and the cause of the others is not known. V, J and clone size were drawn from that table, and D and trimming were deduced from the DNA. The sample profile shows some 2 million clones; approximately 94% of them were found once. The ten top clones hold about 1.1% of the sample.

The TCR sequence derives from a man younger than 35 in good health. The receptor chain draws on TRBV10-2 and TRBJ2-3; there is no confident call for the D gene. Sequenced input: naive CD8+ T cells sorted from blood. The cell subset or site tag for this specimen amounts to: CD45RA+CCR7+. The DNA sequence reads TGCGCCAGCAGCTCCGGATTAACAGATACGCAGTATTTT. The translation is CASSSGLTDTQYF.